The 20 T cell receptor beta chains below were found in one sample sequenced in a study of CD4 T cells in relation to SARS-CoV-2 and coronaviruses. Unexposed donor CD4+ T cells date from about 2010-2018, before the COVID-19 pandemic. After roughly 9 days of culture, CD4+ T cells were isolated. These receptors lack a known antigen. Sequenced by immunoSEQ multiplex PCR; TCRdb stores in-frame clones only, minus some. The table has tens of thousands of clones, 75% to 85% seen once; the top ten hold 14%. The sequenced sample was CD4+ T cells from PBMCs, cultured in vitro. The receptor set was obtained from a human donor in good health.

This clone was counted a few times. The chain recombines TRBV24-1 with TRBJ2-3; TRBD2 matches 10 bases. The CDR3 loop spans 15 amino acids. V lost 9 bases, J lost 2 bases, and 7 bases stayed unmatched. In germline, CDR1 is KGHDR, CDR2 SFDVKD. The CDR3 spells CATVGTSGNTDTQYF. CDR3 bases: TGTGCCACCGTCGGAACTAGCGGGAACACAGATACGCAGTATTTT.

The V call is TRBV6-2 or TRBV6-3, the J call TRBJ2-1; D is unresolved. The V gene lost 2 bases and the J gene lost 6 bases, with 11 bases spanning the gap. Germline CDR1 and CDR2: MNHEY and SVGEGT. This CDR3 has 14 amino acids. CDR3 bases: TGTGCCAGCAGTTACCTTGGTTCGCGCAATGAGCAGTTCTTC. Translation: CASSYLGSRNEQFF.

The chain combines TRBV24-1 with TRBJ1-2; 8 bases map to TRBD1. CDR1 KGHDR and CDR2 SFDVKD come from the germline V gene. There are 14 residues in the CDR3. V shed 5 bases, J shed 2 bases, and the junction held 3 bases outside the gene matches. The CDR3 protein is CATSGGQGNYGYTF. CDR3 nucleotide sequence: TGTGCCACCAGTGGTGGACAGGGCAACTATGGCTACACCTTC.

This rearrangement joins TRBV6-1 to TRBJ2-7, with 9 positions matching TRBD1. The junction had 4 bases not matched to a gene; V was cut back by 6 bases and J by 1 base. This CDR3 has 14 amino acids. From germline, CDR1 is MNHNS and CDR2 SASEGT. In nucleotides, the CDR3 is TGTGCCAGCAGCCGGGACAGGGAATCCTACGAGCAGTACTTC. Encoded protein: CASSRDRESYEQYF.

The chain employs TRBV7-9 and TRBJ1-5; D remains unclear. The CDR3 loop spans 14 amino acids. Germline V lookup: CDR1 SEHNR, CDR2 FQNEAQ (reference sequence). Trimming stripped 2 bases from V and 1 base from J, with 6 bases between. CDR3 residues: CASSLSTSNQPQHF. CDR3 nucleotides: TGTGCCAGCAGCTTAAGCACAAGCAATCAGCCCCAGCATTTT.

This clone was counted a few times. The chain couples TRBV28 to TRBJ1-6; no reliable D call. Trimming cost V 7 bases and J 7 bases, with 20 bases left between them. There are 16 residues in the CDR3. Germline CDR1 reads MDHEN; CDR2 reads SYDVKM. The CDR3 DNA reads as TGTGCCAGCACCCGTGACGGGCGGGTCGTGAATTCACCCCTCCACTTT. This sequence encodes CASTRDGRVVNSPLHF.

This chain connects TRBV7-9 to TRBJ2-6; D unclear. The CDR3 runs to 16 residues. The V gene's germline CDR1 is SEHNR and CDR2 FQNEAQ (reference sequence). With 7 bases removed from V and 0 bases from J, the gap between germline ends came to 13 bases. The CDR3 loop is CASTPGLNSGANVLTF. Here the CDR3 DNA reads TGTGCCAGCACCCCCGGCCTAAACTCTGGGGCCAACGTCCTGACTTTC.

The chain employs TRBV7-3 and TRBJ2-1; weak D call: TRBD1 (6 bases). Trimming pared 5 bases from V and 1 base from J, leaving 9 bases between. This CDR3 comprises 14 residues. Germline CDR1 SGHTA, CDR2 FQGTGA. The CDR3 loop reads CASSTQGSYNEQFF. Here the CDR3 DNA reads TGTGCCAGCAGCACGCAGGGGTCCTACAATGAGCAGTTCTTC.

This clone came up a few times. The J gene is TRBJ2-7, the V gene TRBV15, with 16 bases fitting TRBD2. In germline, CDR1 is LNHNV, CDR2 YYDKDF (reference sequence). The V segment lost 2 bases and the J segment 0 bases; nucleotides outside the gene matches: 7. The CDR3 totals 19 residues. DNA for the CDR3: TGTGCCACCAGCAGATCCCCGGGACTAGCGGGAGGGTTCTCCTACGAGCAGTACTTC. Protein product: CATSRSPGLAGGFSYEQYF.

The V gene is TRBV2, the J gene TRBJ1-2, with D maybe TRBD1 (5 bases). Trimming removed 6 bases from V and 6 bases from J, with 11 bases in between. Per the germline V gene, CDR1 is SNHLY and CDR2 is FYNNEI. The CDR3 has 12 residues. CDR3 bases: TGTGCCAGCAGGGATGACAGTCATGGCTACACCTTC. Protein: CASRDDSHGYTF.

The V and J genes are TRBV12-5 and TRBJ2-3, with D perhaps matching TRBD1 (6 bases). Germline values: CDR1 LGHNT, CDR2 FRNRAP. V dropped 1 base and J dropped 3 bases, with 14 bases sitting between them. The CDR3 has 16 residues. The CDR3 sequence: CASGLALDSRTDTQYF. In DNA form, the CDR3 reads TGTGCTAGTGGTTTGGCCCTGGACAGTCGAACAGATACGCAGTATTTT. The full variable domain, completed using reference TRBV12-5 and TRBJ2-3, is DARVTQTPRHKVTEMGQEVTMRCQPILGHNTVFWYRQTMMQGLELLAYFRNRAPLDDSGMPKDRFSAEMPDATLATLKIQPSEPRDSAVYFCASGLALDSRTDTQYFGPGTRLTVL.

This clone was observed once. This chain uses TRBV12-3 or TRBV12-4 with TRBJ2-1, with TRBD1 as a possible D gene (6 bases). CDR3 size: 12 residues. V was shortened by 0 bases and J by 10 bases, with 7 bases between the two germline ends. The CDR3 loop is CASSLARGEQFF. CDR3 DNA: TGTGCCAGCAGTTTAGCCAGGGGAGAGCAGTTCTTC.

CDR3 nucleotide sequence: TGTGCCAGCAGCCGAAGGGTAACAGAGACCCAGTACTTC. Translating it yields CASSRRVTETQYF. This chain joins TRBV7-3 and TRBJ2-5, with unresolved D. This CDR3 region has 13 residues. Germline V gene lookup returns CDR1 SGHTA and CDR2 FQGTGA. V was trimmed by 5 bases and J by 4 bases, leaving 11 bases between them.

The table lists this clone with a few counts. The chain combines TRBV20-1 with TRBJ1-2; no reliable D call. CDR3 length equals 11 residues. With 5 bases removed from V and 6 bases from J, the gap between germline ends came to 10 bases. Germline values: CDR1 DFQATT, CDR2 SNEGSKA (reference sequence). In nucleotides, the CDR3 is TGCAGTGCTCAGGACGGGAATGGCTACACCTTC. It encodes CSAQDGNGYTF.

The chain joins TRBV9 to TRBJ2-1; D is ambiguous. The CDR3 is 12 amino acids. Between the trimmed V and J ends, which lost 0 bases and 12 bases, there was a span of 10 bases. Germline lookup yields CDR1 SGDLS and CDR2 YYNGEE. CDR3 loop: CASSVGYGSQFF. CDR3 DNA sequence: TGTGCCAGCAGCGTAGGTTATGGGTCGCAGTTCTTC. The variable domain in full, with the rest retrieved from reference TRBV9 and TRBJ2-1, is DSGVTQTPKHLITATGQRVTLRCSPRSGDLSVYWYQQSLDQGLQFLIQYYNGEERAKGNILERFSAQQFPDLHSELNLSSLELGDSALYFCASSVGYGSQFFGPGTRLTVL.

This clone was counted only a few times. This CDR3 is CASSDARGQKLFF. In DNA, the CDR3 is TGTGCCAGCAGTGACGCTAGGGGGCAAAAACTGTTTTTT. J is TRBJ1-4 and V is TRBV2, with 7 bases that match TRBD1. The germline V gene has CDR1 SNHLY and CDR2 FYNNEI. The CDR3 has 13 amino acids. Unmatched junction bases numbered 4, after V lost 3 bases and J lost 9 bases.

The gene calls are TRBV11-1 and TRBJ2-3; D uncertain. CDR3 size: 12 residues. Germline lookup yields CDR1 SGHAT and CDR2 FQDESV (reference sequence). Trimming took off 3 bases at V and 4 bases at J, with 5 bases between the two ends. CDR3 protein: CASSFKADTQYF. The CDR3 DNA reads as TGTGCCAGCAGCTTTAAGGCAGATACGCAGTATTTT. Complete variable domain (other parts from reference TRBV11-1 and TRBJ2-3): EAEVAQSPRYKITEKSQAVAFWCDPISGHATLYWYRQILGQGPELLVQFQDESVVDDSQLPKDRFSAERLKGVDSTLKIQPAELGDSAMYLCASSFKADTQYFGPGTRLTVL.

This clone was seen more than once but under ten times. The chain combines TRBV10-3 with TRBJ1-2, with unresolved D. Trimming pared 6 bases from V and 1 base from J, leaving 12 bases between. The CDR3 contains 14 residues. The V gene's germline CDR1 is ENHRY and CDR2 SYGVKD. CDR3 protein: CAISGTGDNYGYTF. The CDR3 DNA follows: TGTGCCATCAGCGGTACCGGAGATAACTATGGCTACACCTTC.

The CDR3 sequence is CASSLVPSGSSHTYEQYF. The DNA for the CDR3 is TGTGCCAGCAGCTTAGTGCCTAGCGGGAGTTCCCATACCTACGAGCAGTACTTC. The V and J genes are TRBV7-8 and TRBJ2-7; 10 bases are shared with TRBD2. Per the germline V gene, CDR1 is SGHVS and CDR2 is FQNEAQ. The CDR3 contains 18 residues. Losses at the gene ends were 1 base for V and 2 bases for J; bases not matched to a gene: 11.

This clone was observed once. The rearrangement uses TRBV6-5 and TRBJ2-3; D is possibly TRBD2 (6 bases). With 10 bases removed from V and 2 bases from J, the gap between germline ends came to 19 bases. Germline-derived CDR1 and CDR2 are MNHEY and SVGAGI. This CDR3 has 15 residues. CDR3 loop: CATAPAGRFTDTQYF. Here the CDR3 DNA reads TGTGCCACAGCGCCTGCGGGACGATTCACAGATACGCAGTATTTT.